Each of the 3 T cell receptor beta chains below was sequenced from the same sample in a study of T cell repertoires in cytomegalovirus infection. TCRdb independently ran MiXCR on the reads; one entry per CDR3 protein. The sample holds 150,000 or so distinct CDR3 sequences; over 15% are singletons and the top ten take 18%. Sequencing input: CD8+ T cells from PBMCs. The source is a human donor in good health (CMV status not recorded). Some clones in this sample may be carry-over from other donors' samples.

The rearrangement uses TRBV12-3 or TRBV12-4 and TRBJ2-7, with no clear D. The CDR3 sequence is 14 residues long. Trimming took off 2 bases at V and 3 bases at J, with 11 bases between the two ends. The CDR3 nucleotides are TGTGCCAGCAGTTTAAGTTCCTACCACTACGAGCAGTACTTC. Translation: CASSLSSYHYEQYF.

This clonotype was found a few times. This chain links TRBV2 with TRBJ1-2; 9 nucleotides align to TRBD1. The CDR3 has 13 amino acids. V dropped 6 bases and J dropped 8; count of bases not matched to a gene: 7. The germline gives CDR1 SNHLY, CDR2 FYNNEI. CDR3 DNA sequence: TGTGCCAGCAGCGTTGGGACAGGGAGCGGCTACACCTTC. It encodes CASSVGTGSGYTF.

The chain uses TRBV7-9 and TRBJ1-2, with 7 bases identical to TRBD1. In germline, CDR1 is SEHNR, CDR2 FQNEAQ (reference sequence). J was trimmed by 9 bases and V by 4 bases; bases with no gene match: 8. The CDR3 runs to 13 residues. CDR3 protein: CASSSIQQGSYTF. CDR3 DNA: TGTGCCAGCAGCTCCATACAACAGGGGAGCTACACCTTC. The full variable domain, with the rest looked up from reference TRBV7-9 and TRBJ1-2, is DTGVSQNPRHKITKRGQNVTFRCDPISEHNRLYWYRQTLGQGPEFLTYFQNEAQLEKSRLLSDRFSAERPKGSFSTLEIQRTEQGDSAMYLCASSSIQQGSYTFGSGTRLTVV.